The clone carrying this T cell receptor (beta chain) was seen only a few times. What it recognizes is unknown. These data belong to a study of T cells in localized non-small cell lung cancer. Study-level findings and limits: Heterogeneity within the tumor remains possible, as just one region underwent sequencing. Median roughly 57 top-100 tumor clones were shared with paired adjacent lung.

V lost 7 bases, J lost 5 bases, and 5 bases stayed unmatched. This CDR3 is built from 14 residues. Germline CDR1 is LNHDA and CDR2 is SQIVND (reference sequence). Investigators took adjacent lung free of atypia at least 2 cm from the tumor margin. Data came from immunoSEQ multiplex PCR; TCRdb stores just in-frame clones and leaves some out. The sample has roughly 2,500 clones, 30% to 45% seen once. The clonotype originates from a woman aged 35 to 70 with stage II squamous cell lung carcinoma. The rearrangement uses TRBV19 and TRBJ2-1, with TRBD2 identical over 10 bases. The sequences come from normal lung tissue next to the tumor, collected before any cancer treatment. For the CDR3, the DNA is TGTGCCAGTACTCCGCTAGCGGGAGACAATGAGCAGTTCTTC. Amino acids: CASTPLAGDNEQFF.